This TCR beta chain was captured by sequencing in a study of shared clonotypes between healthy human individuals. All donors qualified as healthy HIV-negative adults and had experienced no recent acute infections or vaccinations. Assay: immunoSEQ multiplex PCR; the TCRdb copy retains only in-frame clones and omits some. The repertoire consists of a few million clones, with more than 80% occurring once and the leading ten covering roughly 0.13%. CDR1 is MNHEY and CDR2 is SVGAGI in the germline V gene. This CDR3 is built from 15 residues. V gave up 7 bases and J gave up 6 bases, with 19 bases separating them.

The TCR comes from a man in his late teens or twenties in good health. This chain connects TRBV6-5 to TRBJ2-1; possible D gene TRBD2, 6 bases. Sequenced material: naive CD4+ T cells sorted from blood. Noted subset: CD45RA+ positively selected. CDR3 region: CASKPGSLGFNEQFF. As DNA, the CDR3 is TGTGCCAGCAAACCCGGGAGCCTGGGTTTCAATGAGCAGTTCTTC.